The sequence of this T cell receptor (beta chain) was determined in a study of identical twins. Template switching created a universal primer site, and the cDNA included unique molecular identifiers. MiXCR, applied by TCRdb to the 5' RACE reads, yields one record per CDR3 protein. Found here are about 570,000 distinct CDR3 sequences, 9.5% to 10% of them singletons; the top ten hold around 3%. Points on this clonotype: Its antigen is unknown.

Germline trimming cut 7 bases from V and 5 bases from J; bases unmatched to any gene: 4. Looked up from germline, CDR1 is SQVTM and CDR2 is ANQGSEA. The CDR3 has 13 residues. Study-level points and caveats: Alpha sequences out of frame and shared by twins had excess low generation probability. Zero-insertion analyses were open to partial confounding by invariant MAIT and iNKT cells.

These data also formed part of another study, on yellow fever vaccine responses in identical twins.

V gene TRBV29-1 combines with J gene TRBJ2-2; TRBD2 agrees at 10 bases. The receptor was derived from a young woman in good health. Sequencing input: PBMCs. In DNA form, the CDR3 reads TGCAGCGCGCAGCGGGGGGGGACCGGGGAGCTGTTTTTT. It encodes CSAQRGGTGELFF.